What follows describes a single T cell receptor beta chain. Deletions cut 5 bases from V and 3 bases from J, with 22 bases between. The length of the CDR3 is 17 residues. CDR1 and CDR2 (germline): MNHEY, SMNVEV (reference sequence). Sequencing used immunoSEQ multiplex PCR; TCRdb keeps in-frame clones, though not all of them. The table lists some 150,000 clones, under 96% of them singletons, with about 0.94% in the top ten. The data were taken from a study of control samples from healthy donors and cancer patients. Sequenced input: blood. The chain uses TRBV27 and TRBJ1-2, with D maybe TRBD1 (5 bases). The sequence was collected from a woman aged 30 to 39 in good health. CDR3 loop: CASSLGAKDWGYYGYTF. The CDR3 DNA sequence: TGTGCCAGCAGTCTGGGTGCAAAGGACTGGGGGTACTATGGCTACACCTTC.